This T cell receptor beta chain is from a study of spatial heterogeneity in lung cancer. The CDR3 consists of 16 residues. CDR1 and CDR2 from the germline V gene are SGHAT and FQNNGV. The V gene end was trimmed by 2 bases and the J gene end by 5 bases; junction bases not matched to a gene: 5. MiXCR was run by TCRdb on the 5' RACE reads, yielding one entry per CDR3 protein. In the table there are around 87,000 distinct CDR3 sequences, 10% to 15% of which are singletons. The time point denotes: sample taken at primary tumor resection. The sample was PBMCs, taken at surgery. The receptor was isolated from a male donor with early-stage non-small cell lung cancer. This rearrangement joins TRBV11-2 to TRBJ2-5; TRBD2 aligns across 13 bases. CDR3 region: CASSLPLAGGLETQYF. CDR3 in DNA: TGTGCCAGCAGCTTACCACTAGCGGGGGGGCTTGAGACCCAGTACTTC. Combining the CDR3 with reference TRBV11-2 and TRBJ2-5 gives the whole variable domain EAGVAQSPRYKIIEKRQSVAFWCNPISGHATLYWYQQILGQGPKLLIQFQNNGVVDDSQLPKDRFSAERLKGVDSTLKIQPAKLEDSAVYLCASSLPLAGGLETQYFGPGTRLLVL.